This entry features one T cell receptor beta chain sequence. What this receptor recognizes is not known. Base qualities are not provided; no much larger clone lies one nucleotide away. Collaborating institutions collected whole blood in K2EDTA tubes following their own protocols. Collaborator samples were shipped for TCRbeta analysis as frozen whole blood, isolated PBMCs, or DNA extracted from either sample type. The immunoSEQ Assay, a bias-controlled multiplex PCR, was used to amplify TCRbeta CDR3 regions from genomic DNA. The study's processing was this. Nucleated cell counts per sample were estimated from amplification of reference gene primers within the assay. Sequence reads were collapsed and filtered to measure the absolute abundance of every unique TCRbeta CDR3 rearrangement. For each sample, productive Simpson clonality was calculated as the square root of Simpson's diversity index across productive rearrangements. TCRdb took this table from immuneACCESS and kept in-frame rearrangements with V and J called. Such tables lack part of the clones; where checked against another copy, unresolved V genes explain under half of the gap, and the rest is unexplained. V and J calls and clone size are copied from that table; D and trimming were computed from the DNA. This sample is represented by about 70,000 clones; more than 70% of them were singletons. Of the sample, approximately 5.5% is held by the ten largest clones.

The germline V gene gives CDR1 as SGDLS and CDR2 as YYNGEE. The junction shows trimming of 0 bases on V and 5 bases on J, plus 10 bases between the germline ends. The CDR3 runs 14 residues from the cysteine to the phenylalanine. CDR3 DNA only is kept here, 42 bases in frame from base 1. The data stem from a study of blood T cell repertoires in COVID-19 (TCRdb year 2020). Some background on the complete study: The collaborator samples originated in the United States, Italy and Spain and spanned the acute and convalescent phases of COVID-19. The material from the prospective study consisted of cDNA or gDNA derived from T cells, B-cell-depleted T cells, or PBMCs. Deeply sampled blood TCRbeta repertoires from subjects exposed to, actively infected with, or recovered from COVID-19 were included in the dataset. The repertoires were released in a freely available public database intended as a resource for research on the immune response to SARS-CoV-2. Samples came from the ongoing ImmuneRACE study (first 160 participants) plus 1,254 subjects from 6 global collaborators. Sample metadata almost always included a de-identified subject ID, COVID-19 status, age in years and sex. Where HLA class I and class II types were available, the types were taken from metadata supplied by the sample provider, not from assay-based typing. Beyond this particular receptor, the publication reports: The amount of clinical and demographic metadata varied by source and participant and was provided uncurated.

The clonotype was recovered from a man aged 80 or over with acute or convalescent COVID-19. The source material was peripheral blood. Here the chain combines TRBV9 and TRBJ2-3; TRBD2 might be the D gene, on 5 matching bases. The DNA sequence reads TGTGCCAGCAGCGTAGCCGGGGATGGAGATACGCAGTATTTT. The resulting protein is CASSVAGDGDTQYF.